Here is one TCR beta chain with its context. Its antigen is unknown. These data are taken from a study of T cells after yellow fever vaccination. General study points: Once the booster was given, most primary-vaccination clones reappeared, at approximately 97% for CD4 and roughly 90% for CD8. The bulk population could contribute abundant contaminating clonotypes to FACS-sorted repertoires. Overlap between CD4 and CD8 compartments was detected for a small share of clonotypes.

TCRdb passed the 5' RACE reads through MiXCR, listing each CDR3 protein once. This sample has about 400,000 distinct CDR3 sequences, with 6.2% found just once. This sequence originates from a man aged 30 to 45 who received the YFV17D yellow fever vaccine. This specimen was PBMCs, taken 5 days after the yellow fever booster vaccination.

Here the CDR3 DNA reads TGTGCCAGCAGCGTAGGTAGCTCCTATAATTCACCCCTCCACTTT. Amino acid sequence: CASSVGSSYNSPLHF. The chain employs TRBV9 and TRBJ1-6; no definite D call. Germline V gene lookup returns CDR1 SGDLS and CDR2 YYNGEE. The V and J ends lost 0 bases and 0 bases respectively, with 4 bases between them. The CDR3 is 15 amino acids.